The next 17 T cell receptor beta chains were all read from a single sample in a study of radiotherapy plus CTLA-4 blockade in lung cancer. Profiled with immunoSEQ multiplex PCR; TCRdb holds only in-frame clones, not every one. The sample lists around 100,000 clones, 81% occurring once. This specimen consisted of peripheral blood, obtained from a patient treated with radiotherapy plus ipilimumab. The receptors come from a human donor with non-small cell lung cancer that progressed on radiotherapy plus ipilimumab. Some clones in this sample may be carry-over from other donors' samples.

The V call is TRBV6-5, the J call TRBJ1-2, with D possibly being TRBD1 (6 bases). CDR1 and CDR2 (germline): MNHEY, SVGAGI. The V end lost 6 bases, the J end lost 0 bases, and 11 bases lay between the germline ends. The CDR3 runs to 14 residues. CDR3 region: CASRLGQPNYGYTF. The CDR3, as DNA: TGTGCCAGCAGACTCGGACAGCCTAACTATGGCTACACCTTC.

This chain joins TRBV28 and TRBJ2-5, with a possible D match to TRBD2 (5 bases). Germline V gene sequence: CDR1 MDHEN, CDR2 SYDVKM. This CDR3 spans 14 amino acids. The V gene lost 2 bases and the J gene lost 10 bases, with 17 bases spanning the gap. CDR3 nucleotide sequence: TGTGCCAGCAGTTTAAAGGTAGCCGGACGGGGCCAGTACTTC. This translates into CASSLKVAGRGQYF.

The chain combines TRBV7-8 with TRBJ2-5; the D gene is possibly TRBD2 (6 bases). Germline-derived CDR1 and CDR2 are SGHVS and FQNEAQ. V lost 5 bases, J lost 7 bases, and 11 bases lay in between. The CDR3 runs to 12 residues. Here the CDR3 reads CASSALEGTQYF. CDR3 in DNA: TGTGCCAGCAGCGCCCTGGAGGGGACCCAGTACTTC. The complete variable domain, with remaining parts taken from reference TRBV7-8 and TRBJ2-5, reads GAGVSQSPRYKVAKRGQDVALRCDPISGHVSLFWYQQALGQGPEFLTYFQNEAQLDKSGLPSDRFFAERPEGSVSTLKIQRTQQEDSAVYLCASSALEGTQYFGPGTRLLVL.

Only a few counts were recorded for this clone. This CDR3 reads CASSLQVSGELFF. CDR3 DNA sequence: TGTGCCAGCAGTTTACAGGTTTCGGGGGAGCTGTTTTTT. V gene TRBV28 combines with J gene TRBJ2-2; D gene unclear. The germline gives CDR1 MDHEN, CDR2 SYDVKM. Trimming left V 2 bases short and J 8 bases short, with 9 bases between. The CDR3 contains 13 residues. The whole variable domain, remainder taken from reference TRBV28 and TRBJ2-2, is DVKVTQSSRYLVKRTGEKVFLECVQDMDHENMFWYRQDPGLGLRLIYFSYDVKMKEKGDIPEGYSVSREKKERFSLILESASTNQTSMYLCASSLQVSGELFFGEGSRLTVL.

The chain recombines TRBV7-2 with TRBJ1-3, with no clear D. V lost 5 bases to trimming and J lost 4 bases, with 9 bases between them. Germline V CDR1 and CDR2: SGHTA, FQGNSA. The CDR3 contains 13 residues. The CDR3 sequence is CASSKLGGNTIYF. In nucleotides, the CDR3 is TGTGCCAGCAGCAAACTGGGGGGAAACACCATATATTTT.

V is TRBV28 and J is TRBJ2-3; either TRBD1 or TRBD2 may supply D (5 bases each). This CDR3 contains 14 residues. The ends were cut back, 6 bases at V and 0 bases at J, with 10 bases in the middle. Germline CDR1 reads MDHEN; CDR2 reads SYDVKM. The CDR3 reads CASSTRDSTDTQYF. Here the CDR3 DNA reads TGTGCCAGCAGCACCCGGGACAGCACAGATACGCAGTATTTT.

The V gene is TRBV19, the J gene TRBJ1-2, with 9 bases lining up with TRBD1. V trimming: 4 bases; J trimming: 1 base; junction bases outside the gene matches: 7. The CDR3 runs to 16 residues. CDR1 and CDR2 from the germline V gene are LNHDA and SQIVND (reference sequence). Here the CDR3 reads CASSTGQGQGNYGYTF. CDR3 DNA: TGTGCCAGTAGTACCGGACAGGGGCAGGGTAACTATGGCTACACCTTC.

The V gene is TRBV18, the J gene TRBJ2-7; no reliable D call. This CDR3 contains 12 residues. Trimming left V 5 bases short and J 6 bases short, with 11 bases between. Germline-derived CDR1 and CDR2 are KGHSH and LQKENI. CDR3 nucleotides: TGTGCCAGCTCAGCAGCAGGACGCGAGCAGTACTTC. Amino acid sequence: CASSAAGREQYF.

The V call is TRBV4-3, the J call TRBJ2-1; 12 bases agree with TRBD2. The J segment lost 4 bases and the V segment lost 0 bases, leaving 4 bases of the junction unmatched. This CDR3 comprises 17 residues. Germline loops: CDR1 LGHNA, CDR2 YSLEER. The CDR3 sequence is CASSQDGLAGGYNEQFF. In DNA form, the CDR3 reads TGCGCCAGCAGCCAAGATGGGCTAGCGGGGGGGTACAATGAGCAGTTCTTC.

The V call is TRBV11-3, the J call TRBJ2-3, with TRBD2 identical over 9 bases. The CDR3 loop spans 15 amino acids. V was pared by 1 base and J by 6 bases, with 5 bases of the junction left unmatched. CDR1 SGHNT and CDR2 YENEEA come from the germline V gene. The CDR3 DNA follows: TGTGCCAGCAGCTTAGGCGGGGGGGCCGGGGATACGCAGTATTTT. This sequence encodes CASSLGGGAGDTQYF.

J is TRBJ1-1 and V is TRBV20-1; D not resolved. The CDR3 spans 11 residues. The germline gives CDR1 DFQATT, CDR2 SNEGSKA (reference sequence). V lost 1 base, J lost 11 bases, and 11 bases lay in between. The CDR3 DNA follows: TGCAGTGCTAGAGTTTTGAGTCAGGCTTTCTTT. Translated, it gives CSARVLSQAFF.

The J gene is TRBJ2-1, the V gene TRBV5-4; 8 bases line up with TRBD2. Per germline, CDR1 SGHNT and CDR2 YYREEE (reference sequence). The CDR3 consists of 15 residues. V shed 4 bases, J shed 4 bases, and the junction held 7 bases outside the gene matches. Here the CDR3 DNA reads TGTGCCAGCAGCCCGGGCGGGGGGATATACAATGAGCAGTTCTTC. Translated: CASSPGGGIYNEQFF.

CDR3 loop: CASSLKQKTDTQYF. CDR3 nucleotide sequence: TGTGCCAGCAGCTTAAAACAGAAAACAGATACGCAGTATTTT. The chain has TRBV7-3 and TRBJ2-3; D unresolved. In germline, CDR1 is SGHTA, CDR2 FQGTGA. CDR3 length: 14 residues. Trimming took 1 base from V and 3 from J, leaving 8 bases between them.

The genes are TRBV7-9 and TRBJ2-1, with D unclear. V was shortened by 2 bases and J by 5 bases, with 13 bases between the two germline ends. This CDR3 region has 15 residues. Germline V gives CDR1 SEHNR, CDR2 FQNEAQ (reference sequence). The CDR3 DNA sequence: TGTGCCAGCAGCTTAAGACCAGGAGCACACAATGAGCAGTTCTTC. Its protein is CASSLRPGAHNEQFF.

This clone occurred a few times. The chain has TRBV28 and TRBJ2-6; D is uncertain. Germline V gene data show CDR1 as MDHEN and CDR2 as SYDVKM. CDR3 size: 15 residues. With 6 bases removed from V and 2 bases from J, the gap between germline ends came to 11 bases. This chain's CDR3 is CASRRGWAGANVLTF. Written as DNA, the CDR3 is TGTGCCAGCAGACGAGGATGGGCTGGGGCCAACGTCCTGACTTTC.

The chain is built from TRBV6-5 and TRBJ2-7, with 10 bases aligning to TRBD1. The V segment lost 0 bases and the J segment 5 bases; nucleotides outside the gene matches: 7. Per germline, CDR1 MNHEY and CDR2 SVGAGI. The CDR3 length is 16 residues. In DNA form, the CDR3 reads TGTGCCAGCAGTTACTCCTCCGGGACAGGGGTCCACGAGCAGTACTTC. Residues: CASSYSSGTGVHEQYF.

This CDR3 reads CASSYDRLANYGYTF. As DNA, the CDR3 is TGTGCCAGCAGCTACGACAGACTAGCTAACTATGGCTACACCTTC. The rearrangement links TRBV13 to TRBJ1-2; maybe TRBD1 (5 bases). V was trimmed by 4 bases and J by 0 bases, leaving 12 bases between them. The CDR3 totals 15 residues. Per germline, CDR1 PRHDT and CDR2 FYEKMQ (reference sequence).